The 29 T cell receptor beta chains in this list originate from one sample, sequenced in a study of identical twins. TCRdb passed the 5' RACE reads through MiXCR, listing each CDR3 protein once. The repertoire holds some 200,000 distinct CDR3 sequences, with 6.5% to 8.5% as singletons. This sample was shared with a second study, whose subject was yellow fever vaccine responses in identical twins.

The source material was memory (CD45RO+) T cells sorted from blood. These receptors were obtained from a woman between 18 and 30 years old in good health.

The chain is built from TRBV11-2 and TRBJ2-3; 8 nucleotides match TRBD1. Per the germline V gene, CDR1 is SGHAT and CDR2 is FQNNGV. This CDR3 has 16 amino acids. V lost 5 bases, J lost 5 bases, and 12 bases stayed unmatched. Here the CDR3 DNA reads TGTGCCAGCAGCCTCGACTTGACAGGGGACAGAGATACGCAGTATTTT. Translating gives CASSLDLTGDRDTQYF.

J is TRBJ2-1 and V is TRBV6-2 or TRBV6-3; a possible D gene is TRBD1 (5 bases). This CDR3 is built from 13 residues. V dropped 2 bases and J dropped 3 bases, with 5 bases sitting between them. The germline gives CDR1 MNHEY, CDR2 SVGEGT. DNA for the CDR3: TGTGCCAGCAGTTACAGGGGCTACAATGAGCAGTTCTTC. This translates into CASSYRGYNEQFF.

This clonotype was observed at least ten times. CDR3 bases: TGCAGTGTTCGCGGGCGGGCCGATTACGAGCAGTACTTC. This translates into CSVRGRADYEQYF. V and J are TRBV20-1 and TRBJ2-7; tentatively, D is TRBD2 (5 bases). This CDR3 has 13 amino acids. Trimming shortened V by 7 bases and J by 4 bases, and 17 bases separated the two germline ends. Germline values: CDR1 DFQATT, CDR2 SNEGSKA (reference sequence).

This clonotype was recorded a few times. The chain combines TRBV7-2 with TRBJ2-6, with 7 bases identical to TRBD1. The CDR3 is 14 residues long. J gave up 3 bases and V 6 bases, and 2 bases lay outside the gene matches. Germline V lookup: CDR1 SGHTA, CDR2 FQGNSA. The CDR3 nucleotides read TGTGCCAGCAGAACAGGGGATGGGGCCAACGTCCTGACTTTC. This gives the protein CASRTGDGANVLTF.

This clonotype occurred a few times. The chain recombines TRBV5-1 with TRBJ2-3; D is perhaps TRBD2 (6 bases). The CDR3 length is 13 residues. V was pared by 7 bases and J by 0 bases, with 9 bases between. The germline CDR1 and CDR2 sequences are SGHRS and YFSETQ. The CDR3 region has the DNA TGCGCCAGCTTTAGCGGAAGCACAGATACGCAGTATTTT. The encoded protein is CASFSGSTDTQYF.

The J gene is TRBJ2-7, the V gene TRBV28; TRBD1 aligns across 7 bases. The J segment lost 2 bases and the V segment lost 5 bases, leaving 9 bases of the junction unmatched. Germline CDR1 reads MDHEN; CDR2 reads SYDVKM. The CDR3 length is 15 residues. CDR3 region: CASSRGTGVTYEQYF. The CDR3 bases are TGTGCCAGCAGTCGGGGAACAGGGGTTACCTACGAGCAGTACTTC. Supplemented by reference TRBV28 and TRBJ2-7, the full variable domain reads DVKVTQSSRYLVKRTGEKVFLECVQDMDHENMFWYRQDPGLGLRLIYFSYDVKMKEKGDIPEGYSVSREKKERFSLILESASTNQTSMYLCASSRGTGVTYEQYFGPGTRLTVT.

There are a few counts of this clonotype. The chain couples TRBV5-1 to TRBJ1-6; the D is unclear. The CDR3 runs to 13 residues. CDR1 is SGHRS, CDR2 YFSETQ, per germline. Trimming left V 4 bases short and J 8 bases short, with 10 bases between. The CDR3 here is CASSPTSYSPLHF. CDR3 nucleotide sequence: TGCGCCAGCAGCCCGACCTCTTATTCACCCCTCCACTTT.

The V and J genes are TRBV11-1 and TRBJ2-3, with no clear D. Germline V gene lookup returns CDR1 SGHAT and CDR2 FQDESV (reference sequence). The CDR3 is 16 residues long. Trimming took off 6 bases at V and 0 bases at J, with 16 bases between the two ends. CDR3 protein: CASSSPSAASTDTQYF. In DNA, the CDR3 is TGTGCCAGCAGTTCGCCATCAGCCGCTAGCACAGATACGCAGTATTTT.

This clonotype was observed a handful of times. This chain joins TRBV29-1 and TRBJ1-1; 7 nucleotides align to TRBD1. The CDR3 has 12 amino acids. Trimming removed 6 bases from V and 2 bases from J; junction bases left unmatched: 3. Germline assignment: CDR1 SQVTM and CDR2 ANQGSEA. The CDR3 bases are TGCAGCGTCCGGGACAGCAACACTGAAGCTTTCTTT. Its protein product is CSVRDSNTEAFF.

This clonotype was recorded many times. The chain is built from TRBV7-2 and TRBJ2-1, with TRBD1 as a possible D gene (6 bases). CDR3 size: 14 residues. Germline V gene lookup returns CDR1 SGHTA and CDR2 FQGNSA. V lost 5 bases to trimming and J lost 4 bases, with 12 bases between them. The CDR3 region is CASSQAGQYNEQFF. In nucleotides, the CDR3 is TGTGCCAGCAGCCAAGCTGGACAGTACAATGAGCAGTTCTTC.

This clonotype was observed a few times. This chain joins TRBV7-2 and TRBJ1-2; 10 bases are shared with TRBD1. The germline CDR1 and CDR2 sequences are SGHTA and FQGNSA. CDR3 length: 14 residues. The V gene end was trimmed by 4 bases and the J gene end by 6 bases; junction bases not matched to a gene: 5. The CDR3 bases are TGTGCCAGCAGCTACCGCGGGACAGGGGATGGCTACACCTTC. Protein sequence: CASSYRGTGDGYTF.

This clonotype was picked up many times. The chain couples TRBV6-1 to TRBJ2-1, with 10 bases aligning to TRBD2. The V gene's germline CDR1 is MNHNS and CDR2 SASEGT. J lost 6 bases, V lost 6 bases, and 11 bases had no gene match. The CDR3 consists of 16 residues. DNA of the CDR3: TGTGCCAGCAGCCGAACCGGACTAGCGGTTTTCAATGAGCAGTTCTTC. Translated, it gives CASSRTGLAVFNEQFF.

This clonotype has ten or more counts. The CDR3 spells CSASPPGTSLFRSYF. The CDR3 nucleotides are TGCAGTGCTAGTCCTCCCGGGACTAGTTTGTTTCGGTCGTACTTC. The genes are TRBV20-1 and TRBJ2-5, with TRBD2 matching over 8 bases. V lost 3 bases to trimming and J lost 13 bases; unmatched junction nucleotides: 19. CDR1 is DFQATT, CDR2 SNEGSKA, per germline (reference sequence). CDR3 length: 15 amino acids.

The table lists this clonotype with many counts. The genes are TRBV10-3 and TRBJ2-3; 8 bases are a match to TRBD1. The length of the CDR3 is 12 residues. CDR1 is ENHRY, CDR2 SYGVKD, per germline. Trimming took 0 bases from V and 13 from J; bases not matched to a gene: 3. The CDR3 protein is CAISESTGEKYF. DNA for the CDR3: TGTGCCATCAGTGAGTCGACAGGGGAGAAGTATTTT.

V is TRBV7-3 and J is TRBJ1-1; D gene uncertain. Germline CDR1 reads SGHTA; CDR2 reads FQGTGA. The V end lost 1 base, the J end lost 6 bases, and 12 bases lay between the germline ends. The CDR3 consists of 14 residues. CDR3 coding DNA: TGTGCCAGCAGCTTAAATGGGCGCAGTGCTGAAGCTTTCTTT. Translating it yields CASSLNGRSAEAFF.

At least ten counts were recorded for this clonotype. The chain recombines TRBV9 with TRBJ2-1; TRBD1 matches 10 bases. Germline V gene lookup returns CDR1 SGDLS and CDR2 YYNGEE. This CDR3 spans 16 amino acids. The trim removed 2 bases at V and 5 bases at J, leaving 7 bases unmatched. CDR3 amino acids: CASSVSPGTGDNEQFF. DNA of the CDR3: TGTGCCAGCAGCGTCAGTCCCGGGACAGGGGACAATGAGCAGTTCTTC. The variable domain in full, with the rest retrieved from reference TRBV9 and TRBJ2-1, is DSGVTQTPKHLITATGQRVTLRCSPRSGDLSVYWYQQSLDQGLQFLIQYYNGEERAKGNILERFSAQQFPDLHSELNLSSLELGDSALYFCASSVSPGTGDNEQFFGPGTRLTVL.

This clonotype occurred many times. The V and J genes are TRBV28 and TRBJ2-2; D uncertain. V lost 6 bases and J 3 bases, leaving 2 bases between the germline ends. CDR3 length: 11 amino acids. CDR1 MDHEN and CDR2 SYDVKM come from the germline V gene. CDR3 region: CASRDTGELFF. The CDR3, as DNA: TGTGCCAGCAGAGACACCGGGGAGCTGTTTTTT.

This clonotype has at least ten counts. The CDR3 DNA follows: TGCGCCAGCAGCCATGAAACAGGTGGTCTAACAGATACGCAGTATTTT. Amino acid sequence: CASSHETGGLTDTQYF. The chain links TRBV4-3 to TRBJ2-3; D perhaps matches TRBD1 (5 bases). Trimming pared 3 bases from V and 3 bases from J, leaving 16 bases between. The CDR3 extends over 16 amino acids. Per the germline V gene, CDR1 is LGHNA and CDR2 is YSLEER.

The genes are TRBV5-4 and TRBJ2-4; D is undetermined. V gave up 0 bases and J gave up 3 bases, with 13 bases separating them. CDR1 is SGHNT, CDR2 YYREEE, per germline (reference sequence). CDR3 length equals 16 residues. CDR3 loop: CASSLDGGTSKNIQYF. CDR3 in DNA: TGTGCCAGCAGCTTGGATGGCGGTACGAGCAAAAACATTCAGTACTTC.

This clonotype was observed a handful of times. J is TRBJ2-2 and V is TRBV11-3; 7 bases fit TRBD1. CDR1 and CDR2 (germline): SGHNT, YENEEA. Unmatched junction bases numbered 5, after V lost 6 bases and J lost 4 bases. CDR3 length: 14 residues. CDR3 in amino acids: CASRGDSGTGELFF. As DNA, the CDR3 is TGTGCCAGCAGAGGGGACAGTGGCACCGGGGAGCTGTTTTTT.

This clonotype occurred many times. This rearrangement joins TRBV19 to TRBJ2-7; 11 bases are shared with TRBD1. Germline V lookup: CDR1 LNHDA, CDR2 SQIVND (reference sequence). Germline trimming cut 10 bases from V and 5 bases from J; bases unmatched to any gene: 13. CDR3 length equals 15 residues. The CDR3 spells CATRAGQGAVHEQYF. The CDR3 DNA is TGTGCCACCAGAGCTGGACAGGGGGCTGTGCACGAGCAGTACTTC.

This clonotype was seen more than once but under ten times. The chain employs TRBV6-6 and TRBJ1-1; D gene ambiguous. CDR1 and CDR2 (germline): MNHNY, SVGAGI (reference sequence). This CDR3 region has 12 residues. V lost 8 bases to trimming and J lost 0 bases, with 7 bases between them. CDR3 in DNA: TGTGCCAGCCGTAGGGTGAACACTGAAGCTTTCTTT. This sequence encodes CASRRVNTEAFF.

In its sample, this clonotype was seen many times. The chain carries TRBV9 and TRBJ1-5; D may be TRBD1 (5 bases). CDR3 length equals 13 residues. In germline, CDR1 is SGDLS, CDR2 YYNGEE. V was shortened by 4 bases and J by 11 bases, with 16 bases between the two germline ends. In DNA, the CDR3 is TGTGCCAGCAGCCCCCGCTTCGAAGGGGCCCAGCATTTT. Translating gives CASSPRFEGAQHF.

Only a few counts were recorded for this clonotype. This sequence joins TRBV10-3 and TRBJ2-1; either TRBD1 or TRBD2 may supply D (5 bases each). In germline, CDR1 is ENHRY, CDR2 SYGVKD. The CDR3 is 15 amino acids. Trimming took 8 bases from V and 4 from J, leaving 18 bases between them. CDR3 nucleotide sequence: TGTGCCATCTCTGCCTTTACTGGGGGTTACAATGAGCAGTTCTTC. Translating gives CAISAFTGGYNEQFF.

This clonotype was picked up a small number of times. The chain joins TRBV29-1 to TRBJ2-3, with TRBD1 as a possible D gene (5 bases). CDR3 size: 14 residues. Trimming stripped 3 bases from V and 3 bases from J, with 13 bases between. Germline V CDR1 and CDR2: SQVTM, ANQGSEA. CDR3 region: CSVDIDSGTDTQYF. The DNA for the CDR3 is TGCAGCGTTGATATCGACAGTGGAACAGATACGCAGTATTTT.

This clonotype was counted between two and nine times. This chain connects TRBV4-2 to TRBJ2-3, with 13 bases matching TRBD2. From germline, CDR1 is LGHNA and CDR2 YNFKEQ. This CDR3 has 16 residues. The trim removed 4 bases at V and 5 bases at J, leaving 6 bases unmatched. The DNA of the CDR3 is TGTGCCAGCAGCCGCGGGGGACTAGCGGGGAGAGATACGCAGTATTTT. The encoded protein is CASSRGGLAGRDTQYF.

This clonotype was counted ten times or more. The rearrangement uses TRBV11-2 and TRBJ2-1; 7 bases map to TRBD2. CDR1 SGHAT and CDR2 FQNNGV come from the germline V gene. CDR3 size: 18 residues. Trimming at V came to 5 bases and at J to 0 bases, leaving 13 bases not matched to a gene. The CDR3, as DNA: TGTGCCAGCAGCATCACCGTCACTAGCGCACCCTCCTACAATGAGCAGTTCTTC. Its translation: CASSITVTSAPSYNEQFF.

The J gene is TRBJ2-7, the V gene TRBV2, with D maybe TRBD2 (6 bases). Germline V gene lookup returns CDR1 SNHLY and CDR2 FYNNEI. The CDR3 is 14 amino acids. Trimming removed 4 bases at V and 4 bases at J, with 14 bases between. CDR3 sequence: CASSGWEERYEQYF. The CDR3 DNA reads TGTGCCAGCAGTGGGTGGGAGGAACGGTACGAGCAGTACTTC.

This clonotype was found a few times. The CDR3 DNA reads TGCAGTGCTAGAGATCTTCGAGGTTCCTCTTGGTCGTCTGGGGCCAACGTCCTGACTTTC. Amino acids: CSARDLRGSSWSSGANVLTF. The chain carries TRBV20-1 and TRBJ2-6; D remains ambiguous. CDR1 is DFQATT, CDR2 SNEGSKA, per germline (reference sequence). There are 20 residues in the CDR3. V shed 0 bases and J shed 1 base, with 22 bases lying between them.